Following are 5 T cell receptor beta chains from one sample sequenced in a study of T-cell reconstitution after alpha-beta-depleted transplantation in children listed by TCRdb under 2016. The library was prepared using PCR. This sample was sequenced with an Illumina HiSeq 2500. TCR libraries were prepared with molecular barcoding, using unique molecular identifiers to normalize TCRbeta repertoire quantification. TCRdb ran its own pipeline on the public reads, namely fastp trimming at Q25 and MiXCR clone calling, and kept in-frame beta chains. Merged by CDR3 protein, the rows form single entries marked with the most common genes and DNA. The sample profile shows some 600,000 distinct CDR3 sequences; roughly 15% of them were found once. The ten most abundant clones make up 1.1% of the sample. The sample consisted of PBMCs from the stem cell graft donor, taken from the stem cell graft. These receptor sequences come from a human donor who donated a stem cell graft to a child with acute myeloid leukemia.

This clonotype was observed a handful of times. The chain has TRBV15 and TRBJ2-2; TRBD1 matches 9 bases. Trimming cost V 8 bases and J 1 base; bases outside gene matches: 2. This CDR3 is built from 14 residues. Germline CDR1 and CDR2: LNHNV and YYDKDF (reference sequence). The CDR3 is CATRQGGNTGELFF. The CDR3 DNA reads TGTGCCACCCGACAGGGGGGGAACACCGGGGAGCTGTTTTTT.

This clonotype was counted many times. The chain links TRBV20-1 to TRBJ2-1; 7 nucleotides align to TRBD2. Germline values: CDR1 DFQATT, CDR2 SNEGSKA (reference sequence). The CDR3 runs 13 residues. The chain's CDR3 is CSHQRGGYNEQFF. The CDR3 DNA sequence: TGCAGCCACCAGCGGGGTGGCTACAATGAGCAGTTCTTC.

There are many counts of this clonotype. CDR3 DNA: TGTGCCAGCAGTTTCAGGGTTGAGACGCACGCCCTTAATAGCAATCAGCCCCAGCATTTT. Translation gives CASSFRVETHALNSNQPQHF. V is TRBV12-3 or TRBV12-4 and J is TRBJ1-5, with D maybe TRBD1 (5 bases). This CDR3 is 20 amino acids long. V was clipped by 3 bases and J by 0 bases, with 24 bases between them.

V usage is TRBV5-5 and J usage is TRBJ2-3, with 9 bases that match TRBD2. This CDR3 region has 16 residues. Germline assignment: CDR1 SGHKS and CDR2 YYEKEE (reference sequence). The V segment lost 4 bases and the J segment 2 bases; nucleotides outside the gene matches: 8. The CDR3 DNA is TGTGCCAGCAGCCCCCGAGGCGGGGGGGACACAGATACGCAGTATTTT. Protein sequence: CASSPRGGGDTDTQYF.

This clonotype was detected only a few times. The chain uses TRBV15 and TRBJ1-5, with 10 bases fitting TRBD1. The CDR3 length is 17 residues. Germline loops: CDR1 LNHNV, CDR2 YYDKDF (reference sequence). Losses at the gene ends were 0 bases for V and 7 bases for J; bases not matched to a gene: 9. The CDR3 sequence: CATSRDGGDRGYQPQHF. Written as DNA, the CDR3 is TGTGCCACCAGCAGAGATGGTGGGGACAGGGGATACCAGCCCCAGCATTTT.